The 26 T cell receptor beta chains listed next were all sequenced from one sample in a study of blood T cell repertoires in COVID-19. Profiling relied on immunoSEQ multiplex PCR, and the TCRdb table lists in-frame clones only, not all of them. The table records 400,000 to 500,000 clones, around nine tenths of them present only once. Input material: PBMCs or T cells enriched from blood (not recorded which). The source of these receptors is a woman younger than 30 who had been exposed to COVID-19.

The chain has TRBV3-1 (or the pseudogene TRBV3-2) and TRBJ1-3, with D unclear. The CDR3 is 16 residues long. CDR1 is LGHDT, CDR2 YNNKEL, per germline (reference sequence). The ends were cut back, 0 bases at V and 4 bases at J, with 13 bases in the middle. The CDR3 region is CASSQDLAGRGNTIYF. The DNA of the CDR3 is TGTGCCAGCAGCCAAGATCTCGCGGGTAGGGGAAACACCATATATTTT.

V gene TRBV5-6 combines with J gene TRBJ1-5; D is uncertain. V dropped 0 bases and J dropped 0 bases, with 16 bases sitting between them. Germline assignment: CDR1 SGHDT and CDR2 YYEEEE. The CDR3 spans 18 residues. For the CDR3, the DNA is TGTGCCAGCAGCTTGGGCGGTAACATTCCCTTTAGCAATCAGCCCCAGCATTTT. This translates into CASSLGGNIPFSNQPQHF.

The V call is TRBV29-1, the J call TRBJ1-2; 8 bases map to TRBD1. V shed 6 bases, J shed 8 bases, and the junction held 11 bases outside the gene matches. CDR1 is SQVTM, CDR2 ANQGSEA, per germline. This CDR3 contains 13 residues. The CDR3 reads CSVARTGTYGYTF. In DNA form, the CDR3 reads TGCAGCGTCGCAAGGACAGGGACCTACGGCTACACCTTC. Full variable domain (rest looked up from reference TRBV29-1 and TRBJ1-2): SAVISQKPSRDICQRGTSLTIQCQVDSQVTMMFWYRQQPGQSLTLIATANQGSEATYESGFVIDKFPISRPNLTFSTLTVSNMSPEDSSIYLCSVARTGTYGYTFGSGTRLTVV.

This chain connects TRBV7-8 to TRBJ2-7; TRBD2 is a possible D gene (6 bases). Per the germline V gene, CDR1 is SGHVS and CDR2 is FQNEAQ. CDR3 size: 14 residues. The ends were cut back, 2 bases at V and 7 bases at J, with 15 bases in the middle. As DNA, the CDR3 is TGTGCCAGCAGCTTAAGTCTCGACGGGGGAGAGCAGTACTTC. Translating it yields CASSLSLDGGEQYF. The full variable domain, its missing parts supplied by reference TRBV7-8 and TRBJ2-7, is GAGVSQSPRYKVAKRGQDVALRCDPISGHVSLFWYQQALGQGPEFLTYFQNEAQLDKSGLPSDRFFAERPEGSVSTLKIQRTQQEDSAVYLCASSLSLDGGEQYFGPGTRLTVT.

The J gene is TRBJ2-3, the V gene TRBV3-1 (or the pseudogene TRBV3-2); D perhaps matches TRBD2 (6 bases). V gave up 5 bases and J gave up 3 bases, with 18 bases separating them. Per germline, CDR1 LGHDT and CDR2 YNNKEL (reference sequence). This CDR3 is 16 amino acids long. The CDR3 region is CASSSSAGSQTDTQYF. The CDR3 DNA reads as TGTGCCAGCAGCTCGAGTGCGGGATCCCAAACAGATACGCAGTATTTT.

The gene calls are TRBV7-6 and TRBJ1-3, with 7 bases lining up with TRBD1. CDR1 and CDR2 (germline): SGHVS, FNYEAQ. V shed 3 bases, J shed 2 bases, and the junction held 4 bases outside the gene matches. The CDR3 totals 15 residues. The CDR3, as DNA: TGTGCCAGCAGCTTGGGGACAGCACCTGGAAACACCATATATTTT. Its translation is CASSLGTAPGNTIYF.

This chain links TRBV5-1 with TRBJ2-5, with 9 nucleotides matching TRBD2. CDR3 length: 16 residues. Germline V lookup: CDR1 SGHRS, CDR2 YFSETQ. The V gene end was trimmed by 4 bases and the J gene end by 0 bases; junction bases not matched to a gene: 7. CDR3 DNA sequence: TGCGCCAGCAGCACAGGACTAGCGCGCAACCAAGAGACCCAGTACTTC. Amino acids: CASSTGLARNQETQYF.

The genes are TRBV28 and TRBJ2-6; the D gene is possibly TRBD2 (5 bases). The V and J ends lost 6 bases and 0 bases respectively, with 15 bases between them. The CDR3 covers 17 residues. CDR1 and CDR2 (germline): MDHEN, SYDVKM. The CDR3 DNA follows: TGTGCCAGCAGCACTCTAGGAGGCTCCTCTGGGGCCAACGTCCTGACTTTC. It codes for CASSTLGGSSGANVLTF.

The chain recombines TRBV28 with TRBJ1-5; D remains ambiguous. The germline gives CDR1 MDHEN, CDR2 SYDVKM. This CDR3 spans 13 amino acids. The ends were cut back, 7 bases at V and 4 bases at J, with 11 bases in the middle. The CDR3 nucleotides read TGTGCCAGCATCCCGGGTCTGAATCAGCCCCAGCATTTT. Its protein is CASIPGLNQPQHF.

The chain employs TRBV3-1 (or the pseudogene TRBV3-2) and TRBJ2-2; D perhaps matches TRBD2 (5 bases). V was cut by 0 bases and J by 1 base, with 12 bases left in between. Per germline, CDR1 LGHDT and CDR2 YNNKEL (reference sequence). This CDR3 spans 17 amino acids. In DNA form, the CDR3 reads TGTGCCAGCAGCCAAGAGTTCCTAGCTCTGAACACCGGGGAGCTGTTTTTT. Its translation: CASSQEFLALNTGELFF.

The V and J genes are TRBV5-4 and TRBJ2-7, with 9 bases matching TRBD2. The CDR3 has 14 residues. Trimming took 4 bases from V and 7 from J; bases not matched to a gene: 9. Germline loops: CDR1 SGHNT, CDR2 YYREEE (reference sequence). This chain's CDR3 is CASSTLAGSGEQYF. Here the CDR3 DNA reads TGTGCCAGCAGCACCCTAGCGGGATCGGGGGAGCAGTACTTC.

The table lists this clone with a count of one. This rearrangement joins TRBV18 to TRBJ1-1; D ambiguous. This CDR3 has 15 amino acids. Germline lookup yields CDR1 KGHSH and CDR2 LQKENI. V was pared by 0 bases and J by 1 base, with 9 bases between. CDR3 bases: TGTGCCAGCTCACCACCCCAGCGGCAGAACACTGAAGCTTTCTTT. It encodes CASSPPQRQNTEAFF.

The V and J genes are TRBV5-1 and TRBJ2-7; 8 positions match TRBD1. This CDR3 is built from 16 residues. Germline V gene sequence: CDR1 SGHRS, CDR2 YFSETQ. The ends lost 2 bases at V and 2 bases at J; junction bases unmatched: 9. CDR3 in DNA: TGCGCCAGCAGCTTACAATCCGGGACAGGAGCCTACGAGCAGTACTTC. This sequence encodes CASSLQSGTGAYEQYF.

CDR3 DNA sequence: TGTGCCAGCAGTCCCCACAGGTCCCCAGATACGCAGTATTTT. Translation: CASSPHRSPDTQYF. The J gene is TRBJ2-3, the V gene TRBV28, with D possibly being TRBD1 (5 bases). CDR1 is MDHEN, CDR2 SYDVKM, per germline. Trimming removed 5 bases at V and 4 bases at J, with 13 bases between. This CDR3 region has 14 residues.

This chain joins TRBV14 and TRBJ1-5; D gene ambiguous. The CDR3 covers 13 residues. V dropped 1 base and J dropped 10 bases, with 11 bases sitting between them. CDR1 and CDR2 (germline): SGHDN, FVKESK. The chain's CDR3 is CASSQGPGRPQHF. Written as DNA, the CDR3 is TGTGCCAGCAGCCAAGGGCCGGGAAGACCCCAGCATTTT. Filled out from reference TRBV14 and TRBJ1-5, the complete variable domain reads EAGVTQFPSHSVIEKGQTVTLRCDPISGHDNLYWYRRVMGKEIKFLLHFVKESKQDESGMPNNRFLAERTGGTYSTLKVQPAELEDSGVYFCASSQGPGRPQHFGDGTRLSIL.

This sequence joins TRBV27 and TRBJ2-1; the match to TRBD2 covers 11 bases. This CDR3 has 14 amino acids. V shed 6 bases, J shed 9 bases, and the junction held 7 bases outside the gene matches. The germline V gene encodes CDR1 MNHEY and CDR2 SMNVEV (reference sequence). CDR3 DNA sequence: TGTGCCAGCAGACTAGCGGGAGTAGGTAGTGAGCAGTTCTTC. Amino acid sequence: CASRLAGVGSEQFF.

This clone turned up a few times. V and J are TRBV19 and TRBJ1-1; D is undetermined. The germline CDR1 and CDR2 sequences are LNHDA and SQIVND (reference sequence). There are 12 residues in the CDR3. The germline V and J ends were trimmed by 3 bases and 7 bases, with 9 bases remaining between them. The CDR3 spells CASSMSDIEAFF. The CDR3 DNA reads TGTGCCAGTAGTATGAGTGACATTGAAGCTTTCTTT.

V is TRBV7-2 and J is TRBJ2-2, with TRBD2 as a possible D gene (6 bases). Looked up from germline, CDR1 is SGHTA and CDR2 is FQGNSA. The germline V and J ends were trimmed by 6 bases and 2 bases, with 13 bases remaining between them. This CDR3 spans 15 amino acids. CDR3 sequence reads: CASRPGAVNTGELFF. The CDR3 DNA follows: TGTGCCAGCAGACCGGGAGCCGTAAACACCGGGGAGCTGTTTTTT.

The chain has TRBV28 and TRBJ2-7; 9 bases are a match to TRBD2. The trim removed 3 bases at V and 7 bases at J, leaving 16 bases unmatched. This CDR3 has 17 residues. CDR1 and CDR2 (germline): MDHEN, SYDVKM. CDR3 protein: CASSFLLAGDVKGEQYF. In DNA, the CDR3 is TGTGCCAGCAGTTTCTTACTAGCGGGTGACGTTAAGGGTGAGCAGTACTTC.

The chain couples TRBV19 to TRBJ1-6; 12 bases fit TRBD1. Germline V gene sequence: CDR1 LNHDA, CDR2 SQIVND (reference sequence). This CDR3 comprises 15 residues. The junction had 5 bases not matched to a gene; V was cut back by 7 bases and J by 7 bases. The CDR3 DNA is TGTGCCAGTAAGGGACAGGGGGCGACGAATTCACCCCTCCACTTT. This encodes CASKGQGATNSPLHF.

The J gene is TRBJ1-3, the V gene TRBV6-9; no definite D call. Trimming left V 6 bases short and J 1 base short, with 16 bases between. Germline V gene lookup returns CDR1 MNHGY and CDR2 SVAAGI. The CDR3 covers 16 residues. CDR3 bases: TGTGCCAGCAGAGATCGGGAGACGTATTCTGGAAACACCATATATTTT. Residues: CASRDRETYSGNTIYF.

The rearrangement uses TRBV2 and TRBJ2-2; 8 bases are a match to TRBD1. Germline CDR1 reads SNHLY; CDR2 reads FYNNEI. V trimming: 3 bases; J trimming: 0 bases; junction bases outside the gene matches: 3. This CDR3 is 16 amino acids long. The CDR3 region has the DNA TGTGCCAGCAGTGACGGACAGGGCGCGAACACCGGGGAGCTGTTTTTT. As protein: CASSDGQGANTGELFF. The entire variable domain, with the rest obtained from reference TRBV2 and TRBJ2-2, is as follows: EPEVTQTPSHQVTQMGQEVILRCVPISNHLYFYWYRQILGQKVEFLVSFYNNEISEKSEIFDDQFSVERPDGSNFTLKIRSTKLEDSAMYFCASSDGQGANTGELFFGEGSRLTVL.

The V call is TRBV4-1, the J call TRBJ1-1; maybe TRBD1 (6 bases). V was trimmed by 1 base and J by 6 bases, leaving 18 bases between them. The CDR3 contains 16 residues. Germline CDR1 and CDR2: MGHRA and YSYEKL. The CDR3: CASSQVTQGITAEAFF. The DNA of the CDR3 is TGCGCCAGCAGCCAAGTTACACAGGGTATTACGGCTGAAGCTTTCTTT.

The J gene is TRBJ2-7, the V gene TRBV19, with 10 bases identical to TRBD2. The germline CDR1 and CDR2 sequences are LNHDA and SQIVND (reference sequence). V lost 8 bases, J lost 0 bases, and 13 bases stayed unmatched. The CDR3 runs to 17 residues. The CDR3 coding sequence is TGTGCCAGTTCACACCTAGCGGGAGACGGAGCCTCCTACGAGCAGTACTTC. It translates to CASSHLAGDGASYEQYF.

The V and J genes are TRBV19 and TRBJ2-5, with a tentative D call TRBD1 (6 bases). The length of the CDR3 is 15 residues. Per germline, CDR1 LNHDA and CDR2 SQIVND (reference sequence). Trimming cost V 4 bases and J 1 base, with 13 bases left between them. The CDR3 reads CASSTSRGIQETQYF. The CDR3 DNA sequence: TGTGCCAGTAGTACCTCAAGGGGGATCCAAGAGACCCAGTACTTC. Filled out from reference TRBV19 and TRBJ2-5, the complete variable domain reads DGGITQSPKYLFRKEGQNVTLSCEQNLNHDAMYWYRQDPGQGLRLIYYSQIVNDFQKGDIAEGYSVSREKKESFPLTVTSAQKNPTAFYLCASSTSRGIQETQYFGPGTRLLVL.

This chain joins TRBV28 and TRBJ2-7; D possibly corresponds to TRBD2 (5 bases). Germline values: CDR1 MDHEN, CDR2 SYDVKM. The CDR3 has 14 residues. V shed 5 bases and J shed 3 bases, with 14 bases lying between them. The CDR3 spells CASSRGVWGYEQYF. The DNA of the CDR3 is TGTGCCAGCAGTCGGGGTGTGTGGGGCTACGAGCAGTACTTC.